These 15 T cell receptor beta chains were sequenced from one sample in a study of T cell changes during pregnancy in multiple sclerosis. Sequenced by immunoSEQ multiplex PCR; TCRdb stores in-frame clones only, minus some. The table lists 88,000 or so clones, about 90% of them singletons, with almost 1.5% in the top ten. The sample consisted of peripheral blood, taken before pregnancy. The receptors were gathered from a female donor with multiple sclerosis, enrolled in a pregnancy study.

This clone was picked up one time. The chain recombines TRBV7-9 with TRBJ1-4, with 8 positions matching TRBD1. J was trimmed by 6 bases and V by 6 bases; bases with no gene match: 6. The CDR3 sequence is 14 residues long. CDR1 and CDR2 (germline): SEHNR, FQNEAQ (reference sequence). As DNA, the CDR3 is TGTGCCAGCAGGCCGGGACAGGAGTATGAAAAACTGTTTTTT. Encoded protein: CASRPGQEYEKLFF.

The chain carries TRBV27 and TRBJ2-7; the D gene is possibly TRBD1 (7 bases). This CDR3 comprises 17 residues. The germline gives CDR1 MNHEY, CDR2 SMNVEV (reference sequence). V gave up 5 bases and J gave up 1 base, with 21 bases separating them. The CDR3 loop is CASSPPEGAINSYEQYF. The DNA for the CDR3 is TGTGCCAGCAGTCCCCCGGAGGGGGCGATCAATTCCTACGAGCAGTACTTC.

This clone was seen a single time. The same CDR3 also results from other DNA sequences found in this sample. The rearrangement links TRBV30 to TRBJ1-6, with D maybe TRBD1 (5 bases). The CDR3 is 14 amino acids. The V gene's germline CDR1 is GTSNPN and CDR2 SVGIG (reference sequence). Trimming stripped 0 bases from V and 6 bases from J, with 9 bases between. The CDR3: CAWSVGQGNSPLHF. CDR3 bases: TGTGCCTGGAGTGTAGGGCAGGGTAATTCACCCCTCCACTTT.

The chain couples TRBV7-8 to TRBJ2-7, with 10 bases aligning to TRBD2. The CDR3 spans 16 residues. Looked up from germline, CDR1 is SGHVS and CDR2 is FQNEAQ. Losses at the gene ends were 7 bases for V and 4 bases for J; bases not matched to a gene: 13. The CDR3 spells CASTNGASGGGYEQYF. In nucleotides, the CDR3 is TGTGCCAGCACAAATGGTGCTAGCGGGGGAGGTTACGAGCAGTACTTC.

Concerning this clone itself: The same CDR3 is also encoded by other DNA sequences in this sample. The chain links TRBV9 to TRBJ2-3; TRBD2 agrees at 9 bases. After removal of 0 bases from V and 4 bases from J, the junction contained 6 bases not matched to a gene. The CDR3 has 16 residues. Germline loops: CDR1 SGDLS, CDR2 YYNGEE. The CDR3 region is CASSVGGGGAADTQYF. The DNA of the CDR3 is TGTGCCAGCAGCGTAGGGGGCGGGGGGGCAGCAGATACGCAGTATTTT.

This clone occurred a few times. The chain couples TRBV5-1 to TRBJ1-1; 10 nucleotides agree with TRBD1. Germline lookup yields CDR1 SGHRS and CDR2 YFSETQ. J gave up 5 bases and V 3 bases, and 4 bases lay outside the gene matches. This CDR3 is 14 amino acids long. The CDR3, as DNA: TGCGCCAGCAGCTCGGGACAGGGGCCAACTGAAGCTTTCTTT. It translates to CASSSGQGPTEAFF.

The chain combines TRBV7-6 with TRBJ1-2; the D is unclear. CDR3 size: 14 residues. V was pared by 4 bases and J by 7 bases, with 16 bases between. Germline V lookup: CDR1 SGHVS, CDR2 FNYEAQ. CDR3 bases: TGTGCCAGCAGCTCAGATACGGGTTTAGGTGGCTACACCTTC. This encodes CASSSDTGLGGYTF.

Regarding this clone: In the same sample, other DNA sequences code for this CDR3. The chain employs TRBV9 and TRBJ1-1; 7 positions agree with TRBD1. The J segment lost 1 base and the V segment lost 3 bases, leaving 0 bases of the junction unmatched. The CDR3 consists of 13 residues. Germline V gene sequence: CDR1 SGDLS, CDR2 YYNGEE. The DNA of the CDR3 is TGTGCCAGCAGCGCAGGGGGGAACACTGAAGCTTTCTTT. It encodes CASSAGGNTEAFF.

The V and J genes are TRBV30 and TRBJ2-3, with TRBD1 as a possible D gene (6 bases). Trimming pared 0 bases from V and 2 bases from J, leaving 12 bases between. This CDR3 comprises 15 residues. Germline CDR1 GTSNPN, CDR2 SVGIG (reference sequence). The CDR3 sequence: CAWSVGRGFTDTQYF. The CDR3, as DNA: TGTGCCTGGAGTGTAGGCAGGGGTTTCACAGATACGCAGTATTTT.

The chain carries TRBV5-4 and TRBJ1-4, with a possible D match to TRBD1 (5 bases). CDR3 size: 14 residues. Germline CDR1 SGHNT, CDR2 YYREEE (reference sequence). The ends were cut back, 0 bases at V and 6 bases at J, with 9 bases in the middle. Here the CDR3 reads CASSLGGRDEKLFF. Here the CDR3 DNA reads TGTGCCAGCAGCTTGGGAGGCAGGGATGAAAAACTGTTTTTT.

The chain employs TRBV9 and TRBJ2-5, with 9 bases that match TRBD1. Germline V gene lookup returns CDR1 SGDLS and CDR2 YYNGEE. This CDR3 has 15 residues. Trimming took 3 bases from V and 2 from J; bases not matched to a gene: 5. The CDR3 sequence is CASSAPDRGQETQYF. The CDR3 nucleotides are TGTGCCAGCAGCGCCCCCGACAGGGGGCAAGAGACCCAGTACTTC.

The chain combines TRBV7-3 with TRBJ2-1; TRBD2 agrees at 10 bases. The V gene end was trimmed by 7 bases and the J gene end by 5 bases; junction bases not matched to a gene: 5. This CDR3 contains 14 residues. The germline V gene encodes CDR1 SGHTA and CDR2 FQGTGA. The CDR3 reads CASTTSGDNNEQFF. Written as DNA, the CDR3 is TGTGCCAGCACCACTAGCGGGGATAACAATGAGCAGTTCTTC.

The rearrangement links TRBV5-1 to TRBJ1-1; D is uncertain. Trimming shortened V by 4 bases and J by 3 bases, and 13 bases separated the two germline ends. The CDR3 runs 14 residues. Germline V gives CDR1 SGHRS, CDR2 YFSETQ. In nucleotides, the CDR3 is TGCGCCAGCAGCCTATCAACGAGGGACACTGAAGCTTTCTTT. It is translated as CASSLSTRDTEAFF.

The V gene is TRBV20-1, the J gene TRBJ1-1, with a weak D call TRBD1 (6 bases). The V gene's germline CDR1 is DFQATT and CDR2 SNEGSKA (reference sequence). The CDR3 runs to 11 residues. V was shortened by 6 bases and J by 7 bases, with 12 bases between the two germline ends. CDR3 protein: CSATGQFEAFF. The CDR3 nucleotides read TGCAGTGCAACAGGACAGTTTGAAGCTTTCTTT.

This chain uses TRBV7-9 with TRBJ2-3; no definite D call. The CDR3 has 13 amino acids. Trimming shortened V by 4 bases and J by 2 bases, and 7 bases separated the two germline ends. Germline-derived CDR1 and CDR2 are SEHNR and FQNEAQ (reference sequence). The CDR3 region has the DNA TGTGCCAGCAGCTCGACTGTCACAGATACGCAGTATTTT. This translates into CASSSTVTDTQYF.